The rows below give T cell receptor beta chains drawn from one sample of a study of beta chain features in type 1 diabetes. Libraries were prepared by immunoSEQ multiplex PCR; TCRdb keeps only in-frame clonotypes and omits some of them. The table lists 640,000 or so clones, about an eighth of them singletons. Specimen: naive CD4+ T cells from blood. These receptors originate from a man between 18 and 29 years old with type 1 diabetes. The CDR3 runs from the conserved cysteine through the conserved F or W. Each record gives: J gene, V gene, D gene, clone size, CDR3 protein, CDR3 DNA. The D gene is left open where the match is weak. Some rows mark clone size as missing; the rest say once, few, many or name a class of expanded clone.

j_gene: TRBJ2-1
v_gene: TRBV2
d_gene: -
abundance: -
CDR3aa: CASTTGTINEQFF
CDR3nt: TGTGCCAGCACGACGGGCACGATCAATGAGCAGTTCTTC

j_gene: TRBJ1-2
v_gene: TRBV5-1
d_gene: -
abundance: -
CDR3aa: CASSQSGDSGYTF
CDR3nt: TGCGCCAGCAGCCAGTCAGGGGATAGTGGCTACACCTTC

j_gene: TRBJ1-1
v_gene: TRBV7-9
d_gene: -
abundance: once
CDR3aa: CASSLLGAPTEAFF
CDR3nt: TGTGCCAGCAGCCTTTTAGGCGCGCCCACTGAAGCTTTCTTT

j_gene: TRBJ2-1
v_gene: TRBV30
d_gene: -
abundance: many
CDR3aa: CAWSVGLLVAEQFF
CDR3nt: TGTGCCTGGAGTGTGGGGCTTTTAGTGGCTGAGCAGTTCTTC

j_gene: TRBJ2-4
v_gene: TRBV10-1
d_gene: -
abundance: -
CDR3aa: CASSWTAGNIQYF
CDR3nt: TGCGCCAGCAGCTGGACGGCGGGGAACATTCAGTACTTC

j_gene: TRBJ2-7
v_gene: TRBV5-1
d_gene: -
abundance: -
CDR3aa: CASSSGGTASYEQYF
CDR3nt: TGCGCCAGCAGCTCCGGGGGGACAGCTTCCTACGAGCAGTACTTC

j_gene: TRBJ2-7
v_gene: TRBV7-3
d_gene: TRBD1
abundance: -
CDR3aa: CASSSSGTEPYEQYF
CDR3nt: TGTGCCAGCAGCTCTTCCGGGACAGAACCCTACGAGCAGTACTTC

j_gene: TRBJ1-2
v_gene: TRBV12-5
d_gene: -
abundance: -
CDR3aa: CASGAGDYYGYTF
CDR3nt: TGTGCTAGTGGAGCAGGGGATTACTATGGCTACACCTTC

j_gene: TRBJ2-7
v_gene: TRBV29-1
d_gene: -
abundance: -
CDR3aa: CSVVGKSLQSSYEQYF
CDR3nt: TGCAGCGTTGTGGGCAAGAGTCTTCAGAGCTCCTACGAGCAGTACTTC

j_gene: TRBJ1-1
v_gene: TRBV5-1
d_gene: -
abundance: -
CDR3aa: CASSFGKNTEAFF
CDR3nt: TGCGCCAGCAGCTTTGGGAAGAACACTGAAGCTTTCTTT

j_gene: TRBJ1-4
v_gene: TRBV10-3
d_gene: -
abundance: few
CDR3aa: CAISDSTGTNEKLFF
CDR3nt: TGTGCCATCAGTGACAGTACGGGGACGAATGAAAAACTGTTTTTT

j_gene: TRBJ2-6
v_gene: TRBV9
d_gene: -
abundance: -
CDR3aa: CASSVAGANVLTF
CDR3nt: TGTGCCAGCAGCGTAGCCGGGGCCAACGTCCTGACTTTC

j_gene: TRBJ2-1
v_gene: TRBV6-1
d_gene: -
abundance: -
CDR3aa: CASSPFRGGYNEQFF
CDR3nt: TGTGCCAGCAGCCCGTTCAGGGGCGGCTACAATGAGCAGTTCTTC

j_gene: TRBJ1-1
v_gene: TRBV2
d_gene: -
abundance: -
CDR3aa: CASSAQGNEAFF
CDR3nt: TGTGCCAGCAGCGCTCAGGGAAATGAAGCTTTCTTT

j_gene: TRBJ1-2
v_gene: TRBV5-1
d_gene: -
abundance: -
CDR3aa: CASSLPTGAYGYTF
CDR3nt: TGCGCCAGCAGCTTACCCACCGGGGCCTATGGCTACACCTTC

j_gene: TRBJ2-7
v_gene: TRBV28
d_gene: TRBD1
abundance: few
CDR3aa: CASSPHPGQGSYEQYF
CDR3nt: TGTGCCAGCAGTCCCCACCCGGGACAGGGCTCCTACGAGCAGTACTTC

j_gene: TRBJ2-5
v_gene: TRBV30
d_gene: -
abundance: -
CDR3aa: CCGGEETQYF
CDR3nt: TGTTGCGGGGGCGAGGAGACCCAGTACTTC

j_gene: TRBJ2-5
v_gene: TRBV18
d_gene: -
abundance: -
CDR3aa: CASSPGGGETQYF
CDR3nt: TGTGCCAGCTCACCCGGAGGGGGAGAGACCCAGTACTTC

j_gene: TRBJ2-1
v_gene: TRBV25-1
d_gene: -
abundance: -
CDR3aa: CASSSRGPSSYNEQFF
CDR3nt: TGTGCCAGCAGTAGCAGGGGCCCAAGCTCCTACAATGAGCAGTTCTTC

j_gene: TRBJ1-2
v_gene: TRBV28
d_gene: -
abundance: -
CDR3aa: CASSSLDREPYGYTF
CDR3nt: TGTGCCAGCAGTTCCTTAGACAGAGAACCCTATGGCTACACCTTC

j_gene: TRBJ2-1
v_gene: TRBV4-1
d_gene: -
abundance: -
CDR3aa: CASSRGNRGSYNEQFF
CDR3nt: TGCGCCAGCAGCCGGGGTAATAGGGGCTCCTACAATGAGCAGTTCTTC

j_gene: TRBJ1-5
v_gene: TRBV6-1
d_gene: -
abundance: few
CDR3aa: CASKDSQNQPQHF
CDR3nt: TGTGCCAGCAAGGACAGCCAGAATCAGCCCCAGCATTTT

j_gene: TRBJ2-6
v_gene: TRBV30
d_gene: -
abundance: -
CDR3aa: CAWSVSGAGANVLTF
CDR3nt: TGTGCCTGGAGTGTATCAGGGGCTGGGGCCAACGTCCTGACTTTC

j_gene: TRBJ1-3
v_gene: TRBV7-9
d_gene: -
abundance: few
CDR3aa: CASSPPASGNTIYF
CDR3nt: TGTGCCAGCAGCCCTCCGGCATCTGGAAACACCATATATTTT

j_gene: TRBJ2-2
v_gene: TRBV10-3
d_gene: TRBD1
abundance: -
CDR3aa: CATTGTGRTGELFF
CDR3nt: TGTGCCACCACTGGGACAGGACGGACCGGGGAGCTGTTTTTT

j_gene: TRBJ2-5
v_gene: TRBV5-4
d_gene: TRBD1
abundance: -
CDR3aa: CASSSPGGWETQYF
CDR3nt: TGTGCCAGCAGCTCCCCAGGGGGCTGGGAGACCCAGTACTTC

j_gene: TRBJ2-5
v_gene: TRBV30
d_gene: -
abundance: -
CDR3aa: CAWSDRPPSEQYF
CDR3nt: TGTGCCTGGAGTGACAGGCCCCCCTCGGAGCAGTACTTC

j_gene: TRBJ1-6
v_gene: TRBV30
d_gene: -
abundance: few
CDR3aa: CAWSGSGYNSPLHF
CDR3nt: TGTGCCTGGAGTGGCAGCGGCTATAATTCACCCCTCCACTTT

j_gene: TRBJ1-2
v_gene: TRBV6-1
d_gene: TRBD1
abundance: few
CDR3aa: CASSSTGAPYGYTF
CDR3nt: TGTGCCAGCAGCTCCACAGGGGCCCCCTATGGCTACACCTTC

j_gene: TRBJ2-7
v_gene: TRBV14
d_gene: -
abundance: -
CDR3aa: CASSPQQGVQYF
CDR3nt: TGTGCCAGCAGCCCTCAACAGGGTGTACAGTACTTC

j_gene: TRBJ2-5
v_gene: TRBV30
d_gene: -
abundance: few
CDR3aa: CAWSVPRVYGRETQYF
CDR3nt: TGTGCCTGGAGTGTACCCCGTGTATATGGTAGAGAGACCCAGTACTTC

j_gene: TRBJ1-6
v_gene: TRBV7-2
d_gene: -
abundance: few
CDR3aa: CASSAEGAYNSPLHF
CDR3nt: TGTGCCAGCAGCGCGGAGGGGGCCTATAATTCACCCCTCCACTTT

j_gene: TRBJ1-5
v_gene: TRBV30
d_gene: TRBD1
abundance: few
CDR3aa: CAWSSGQVSPQPQHF
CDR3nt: TGTGCCTGGAGTTCGGGACAGGTGTCACCTCAGCCCCAGCATTTT

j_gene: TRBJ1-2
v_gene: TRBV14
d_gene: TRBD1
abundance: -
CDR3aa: CASSQDLDRGYGYTF
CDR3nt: TGTGCCAGCAGCCAAGACCTGGACAGGGGGTATGGCTACACCTTC

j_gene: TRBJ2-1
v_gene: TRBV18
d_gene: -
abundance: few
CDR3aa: CASSFDRQIFYNEQFF
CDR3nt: TGTGCCAGCTCTTTCGACAGGCAAATATTCTACAATGAGCAGTTCTTC

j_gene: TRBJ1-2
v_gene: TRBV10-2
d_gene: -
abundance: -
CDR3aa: CASSERGLYGYTF
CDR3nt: TGCGCCAGCAGTGAGCGAGGCCTCTATGGCTACACCTTC

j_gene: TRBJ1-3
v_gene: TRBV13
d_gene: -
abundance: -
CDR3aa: CASSNSGNTIYF
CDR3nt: TGTGCCAGCAGCAACTCTGGAAACACCATATATTTT

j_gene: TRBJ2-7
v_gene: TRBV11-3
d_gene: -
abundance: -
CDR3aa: CASSRTSYHEQYF
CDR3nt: TGTGCCAGCAGCCGTACTAGCTACCACGAGCAGTACTTC

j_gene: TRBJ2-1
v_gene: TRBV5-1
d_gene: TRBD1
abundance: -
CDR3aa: CASSPGQGVERGSYNEQFF
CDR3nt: TGCGCCAGCAGCCCCGGACAGGGGGTCGAAAGGGGGTCCTACAATGAGCAGTTCTTC

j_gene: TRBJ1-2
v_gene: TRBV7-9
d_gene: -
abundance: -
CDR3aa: CASSLVSGEGYTF
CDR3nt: TGTGCCAGCAGCTTAGTTTCAGGGGAAGGCTACACCTTC